These 10 T cell receptor beta chains were sequenced from one sample in a study of response to subunit inactivated influenza vaccine. TCRdb re-derived calls from the RT-PCR reads in MiXCR, one entry per CDR3 protein. The repertoire consists of around 200,000 distinct CDR3 sequences, with about 10% occurring once and the leading ten covering roughly a tenth. Sequencing used non-naive T cells sorted from PBMCs, obtained on the day of vaccination. The receptors here all came from a man aged 50-60 years who received an inactivated influenza vaccine.

The chain links TRBV3-1 to TRBJ2-7; 10 bases fit TRBD2. V lost 4 bases, J lost 3 bases, and 12 bases stayed unmatched. The CDR3 spans 17 residues. Germline V lookup: CDR1 LGHDT, CDR2 YNNKEL (reference sequence). CDR3 in amino acids: CASSRHGRSGRDYEQYF. CDR3 in DNA: TGTGCCAGCAGCCGACATGGGCGAAGCGGGAGGGACTACGAGCAGTACTTC.

This clonotype was seen a handful of times. The J gene is TRBJ2-5, the V gene TRBV5-1; TRBD1 matches 9 bases. V lost 5 bases to trimming and J lost 3 bases; unmatched junction nucleotides: 8. This CDR3 is built from 15 residues. The germline gives CDR1 SGHRS, CDR2 YFSETQ. Here the CDR3 DNA reads TGCGCCAGCAGTCCCACGACAGGGGGTAAAGAGACCCAGTACTTC. This gives the protein CASSPTTGGKETQYF. Full variable domain (remainder filled in from reference TRBV5-1 and TRBJ2-5): KAGVTQTPRYLIKTRGQQVTLSCSPISGHRSVSWYQQTPGQGLQFLFEYFSETQRNKGNFPGRFSGRQFSNSRSEMNVSTLELGDSALYLCASSPTTGGKETQYFGPGTRLLVL.

The chain uses TRBV29-1 and TRBJ2-5; D gene uncertain. This CDR3 spans 14 amino acids. Germline V gives CDR1 SQVTM, CDR2 ANQGSEA. Trimming took 8 bases from V and 1 from J, leaving 17 bases between them. CDR3 in amino acids: CSTTPEGSQETQYF. In DNA, the CDR3 is TGCAGCACCACTCCCGAAGGTAGCCAAGAGACCCAGTACTTC.

This clonotype has at least ten counts. The CDR3 is CASSALGGADGQPQHF. For the CDR3, the DNA is TGCGCCAGCAGCGCGTTGGGGGGCGCGGACGGCCAGCCCCAGCATTTT. V usage is TRBV5-1 and J usage is TRBJ1-5; a possible D gene is TRBD1 (6 bases). Trimming stripped 4 bases from V and 7 bases from J, with 21 bases between. From germline, CDR1 is SGHRS and CDR2 YFSETQ. The CDR3 covers 16 residues.

This clonotype has more than one count but fewer than ten. The chain recombines TRBV30 with TRBJ2-2, with a tentative D call TRBD2 (6 bases). The CDR3 runs to 14 residues. Trimming took off 2 bases at V and 4 bases at J, with 11 bases between the two ends. Germline V gene lookup returns CDR1 GTSNPN and CDR2 SVGIG (reference sequence). The CDR3 sequence is CAWSRTGGTGELFF. The CDR3 DNA follows: TGTGCCTGGAGTAGGACCGGGGGCACCGGGGAGCTGTTTTTT.

Comment on this clonotype: A much larger clonotype is one base distant, so this may be a read error. The chain is built from TRBV13 and TRBJ2-3; TRBD2 matches at 12 bases. Looked up from germline, CDR1 is PRHDT and CDR2 is FYEKMQ (reference sequence). The ends lost 3 bases at V and 5 bases at J; junction bases unmatched: 12. This CDR3 spans 18 amino acids. In nucleotides, the CDR3 is TGTGCCAGCAGCTTGGCCAAATATGGACTAGCGGGGTTAGATACGCAGTATTTT. Its protein is CASSLAKYGLAGLDTQYF.

This clonotype was observed many times. This rearrangement joins TRBV20-1 to TRBJ1-5; D is ambiguous. V was cut by 1 base and J by 7 bases, with 14 bases left in between. CDR3 length: 14 residues. Looked up from germline, CDR1 is DFQATT and CDR2 is SNEGSKA (reference sequence). CDR3 residues: CSARVGGPRQPQHF. DNA for the CDR3: TGCAGTGCTAGAGTGGGAGGTCCTCGACAGCCCCAGCATTTT.

This clonotype came up many times. The V gene is TRBV29-1, the J gene TRBJ2-2, with D perhaps TRBD1 or TRBD2 (5 bases each). Germline CDR1 reads SQVTM; CDR2 reads ANQGSEA. This CDR3 has 14 amino acids. V lost 6 bases and J 0 bases, leaving 11 bases between the germline ends. CDR3 nucleotide sequence: TGCAGCGTCAGCCGGGACGCGAACACCGGGGAGCTGTTTTTT. Protein product: CSVSRDANTGELFF.

This clonotype has just a few counts. V gene TRBV10-3 combines with J gene TRBJ2-3; no clear D. Germline V gene sequence: CDR1 ENHRY, CDR2 SYGVKD. This CDR3 comprises 14 residues. In nucleotides, the CDR3 is TGTGCAACCCAAGTAGGAGAGTTCACAGATACGCAGTATTTT. Amino acid sequence: CATQVGEFTDTQYF.

This clonotype was counted many times. J is TRBJ1-1 and V is TRBV5-1; D is undetermined. The CDR3 extends over 13 amino acids. Germline values: CDR1 SGHRS, CDR2 YFSETQ. Trimming shortened V by 2 bases and J by 1 base, and 6 bases separated the two germline ends. CDR3 protein: CASSFSGNTEAFF. In DNA, the CDR3 is TGCGCCAGCAGCTTTTCAGGGAACACTGAAGCTTTCTTT.